This T cell receptor (beta chain) emerged from a study of T cell clonotyping in hematopoietic cell transplantation. Study findings and constraints: Graft donor and pretransplant recipient Inverse Simpson Index values predicted broader posttransplant TCR diversity. Recipient TCR diversity dropped after transplant; expanded clonotypes rose from day 30 to 180. Few recipient clonotypes overlapped donors; over 95% were de novo at given depth.

The method was immunoSEQ multiplex PCR; TCRdb's version includes in-frame clones alone and lacks a portion of them. The table records around 12,000 clones, 70% to 85% of them present only once. Comments on this clone: Antigen: not known.

CDR1 and CDR2 (germline): MDHEN, SYDVKM. The V segment lost 5 bases and the J segment 6 bases; nucleotides outside the gene matches: 9. The length of the CDR3 is 15 residues. The clonotype originates from a female patient in her 40s who had an allogeneic stem cell transplant from a related donor, so T cells may come from the graft donor. Some clones in this sample may be carry-over from other donors' samples. The sequenced sample was PBMCs, obtained 100 days after allogeneic stem cell transplant. The chain joins TRBV28 to TRBJ2-7; 11 nucleotides agree with TRBD2. CDR3 in amino acids: CASSTLSGGAPEQYF. Written as DNA, the CDR3 is TGTGCCAGCAGTACCCTTAGCGGGGGGGCCCCCGAGCAGTACTTC. Supplemented by reference TRBV28 and TRBJ2-7, the full variable domain reads DVKVTQSSRYLVKRTGEKVFLECVQDMDHENMFWYRQDPGLGLRLIYFSYDVKMKEKGDIPEGYSVSREKKERFSLILESASTNQTSMYLCASSTLSGGAPEQYFGPGTRLTVT.